The 28 T cell receptor beta chains reported below all come from one sample, sequenced in a study of human T cells and chemical hapten exposure. TCRdb used MiXCR to reprocess the RACE reads, holding one entry per CDR3 protein. The sample shows tens of thousands of distinct CDR3 sequences, roughly 12% of them seen only once. Indicated time point: pre-sensitization, week 0. Treatment here: therapeutic diphenylcyclopropenone sensitization with weekly scalp DPC. Sequencing started from total RNA isolated from unfractionated whole blood. Here the sequenced sample was whole blood, taken in connection with sensitization to the hapten diphenylcyclopropenone (DPC). The receptors derive from a woman in her thirties or forties with alopecia areata. Some clones in this sample may be carry-over from other donors' samples.

This clonotype was found many times. The chain combines TRBV27 with TRBJ2-1; TRBD1 matches 7 bases. The length of the CDR3 is 15 residues. Trimming took 3 bases from V and 4 from J; bases not matched to a gene: 6. CDR1 and CDR2 (germline): MNHEY, SMNVEV (reference sequence). The CDR3 DNA reads TGTGCCAGCAGTTTCCGACAGGGAGAATACAATGAGCAGTTCTTC. Protein: CASSFRQGEYNEQFF.

This clonotype was counted many times. The chain employs TRBV7-2 and TRBJ2-5, with D perhaps matching TRBD1 (6 bases). The V gene lost 4 bases and the J gene lost 1 base, with 13 bases spanning the gap. The CDR3 covers 15 residues. CDR1 is SGHTA and CDR2 is FQGNSA in the germline V gene. The chain's CDR3 is CASSSRTALQETQYF. The CDR3 region has the DNA TGTGCCAGCAGCTCTCGGACAGCTCTCCAAGAGACCCAGTACTTC.

This clonotype was counted many times. J is TRBJ2-7 and V is TRBV11-2; TRBD1 agrees at 8 bases. Germline V lookup: CDR1 SGHAT, CDR2 FQNNGV. V trimming: 5 bases; J trimming: 1 base; junction bases outside the gene matches: 4. The CDR3 length is 14 residues. CDR3 sequence: CASSQDRVSYEQYF. The CDR3 DNA reads TGTGCCAGCAGCCAGGACAGGGTATCCTACGAGCAGTACTTC.

The genes are TRBV12-5 and TRBJ2-2; 8 nucleotides line up with TRBD2. V lost 3 bases and J lost 3; bases outside the gene matches: 12. The CDR3 totals 18 residues. CDR1 and CDR2 from the germline V gene are LGHNT and FRNRAP. The CDR3 nucleotides read TGTGCTAGTGGTTTCCAGATCTTAGCGGGGTCATACACCGGGGAGCTGTTTTTT. Translated: CASGFQILAGSYTGELFF.

There are many counts of this clonotype. This rearrangement joins TRBV3-1 to TRBJ1-1; a possible D gene is TRBD1 (5 bases). Germline V gene data show CDR1 as LGHDT and CDR2 as YNNKEL (reference sequence). The CDR3 runs to 11 residues. The V end lost 7 bases, the J end lost 7 bases, and 10 bases lay between the germline ends. This chain's CDR3 is CASMRGSEAFF. The CDR3 DNA sequence: TGTGCCAGCATGCGGGGCAGTGAAGCTTTCTTT.

The chain combines TRBV5-1 with TRBJ1-4; weak D call: TRBD1 (6 bases). V was shortened by 4 bases and J by 8 bases, with 21 bases between the two germline ends. The CDR3 runs to 16 residues. The germline V gene encodes CDR1 SGHRS and CDR2 YFSETQ. CDR3 nucleotide sequence: TGCGCCAGCAGCCCGGATCCCGACAGGATAGGAGAAAAACTGTTTTTT. As protein: CASSPDPDRIGEKLFF.

This clonotype was seen ten or more times. This chain uses TRBV10-1 with TRBJ2-5; 8 bases fit TRBD2. Germline V gene data show CDR1 as WNHNN and CDR2 as SYGVQD (reference sequence). With V trimmed by 6 bases and J by 4 bases, 13 bases remained unmatched. CDR3 length: 16 amino acids. The CDR3, as DNA: TGCGCCAGCAGAGAGACCCGGCGGGAGGTCGGAGAGACCCAGTACTTC. This codes for CASRETRREVGETQYF.

This clonotype was seen many times. This chain uses TRBV3-1 with TRBJ2-7; D may correspond to TRBD1 or TRBD2 (6 bases each). The CDR3 is 13 amino acids. Trimming took off 1 base at V and 4 bases at J, with 8 bases between the two ends. Germline CDR1 and CDR2: LGHDT and YNNKEL (reference sequence). The DNA of the CDR3 is TGTGCCAGCAGCCAAGGGGGGGCTTACGAGCAGTACTTC. It specifies CASSQGGAYEQYF.

CDR3 protein: CASSLGSGLNTDTQYF. CDR3 sequence (DNA): TGTGCCAGCAGCTTGGGTTCCGGACTTAACACAGATACGCAGTATTTT. The chain uses TRBV7-2 and TRBJ2-3, with a possible D match to TRBD2 (5 bases). The germline V and J ends were trimmed by 3 bases and 2 bases, with 15 bases remaining between them. Germline CDR1 and CDR2: SGHTA and FQGNSA. The length of the CDR3 is 16 residues.

This clonotype was detected ten times or more. This sequence joins TRBV5-1 and TRBJ2-1, with D perhaps TRBD2 (5 bases). Germline V CDR1 and CDR2: SGHRS, YFSETQ. CDR3 length: 13 residues. V was trimmed by 3 bases and J by 3 bases, leaving 7 bases between them. Written as DNA, the CDR3 is TGCGCCAGCAGCTCAGAGGGCTACAATGAGCAGTTCTTC. It yields the protein CASSSEGYNEQFF.

The V and J genes are TRBV20-1 and TRBJ1-1; 7 bases are shared with TRBD1. Germline CDR1 reads DFQATT; CDR2 reads SNEGSKA (reference sequence). The CDR3 totals 15 residues. V was pared by 0 bases and J by 5 bases, with 9 bases of the junction left unmatched. The CDR3 sequence: CSARDAAGGRTEAFF. CDR3 nucleotides: TGCAGTGCTAGAGATGCGGCAGGGGGACGGACTGAAGCTTTCTTT.

This clonotype was counted at least ten times. The V and J genes are TRBV11-1 and TRBJ2-7; D not certain. Trimming left V 4 bases short and J 9 bases short, with 19 bases between. The length of the CDR3 is 14 residues. CDR1 and CDR2 from the germline V gene are SGHAT and FQDESV (reference sequence). The CDR3 protein is CASSSPSSPTRQYF. CDR3 DNA: TGTGCCAGCAGCTCACCCTCGAGTCCTACGAGGCAGTACTTC.

This clonotype was detected a few times. The chain uses TRBV9 and TRBJ2-7; D unclear. Trimming took off 0 bases at V and 4 bases at J, with 8 bases between the two ends. Germline values: CDR1 SGDLS, CDR2 YYNGEE. This CDR3 has 13 amino acids. CDR3 region: CASSVGGEYEQYF. The CDR3 nucleotides are TGTGCCAGCAGCGTAGGAGGAGAATACGAGCAGTACTTC.

The chain couples TRBV27 to TRBJ1-1; TRBD1 matches 7 bases. This CDR3 has 12 residues. The germline V gene has CDR1 MNHEY and CDR2 SMNVEV (reference sequence). V lost 0 bases to trimming and J lost 11 bases; unmatched junction nucleotides: 3. The CDR3 sequence: CASSLSQGEAFF. The DNA for the CDR3 is TGTGCCAGCAGTTTATCCCAGGGGGAGGCTTTCTTT.

The chain has TRBV5-1 and TRBJ1-1; the D is unclear. The CDR3 totals 14 residues. CDR1 is SGHRS, CDR2 YFSETQ, per germline. Between the trimmed V and J ends, which lost 0 bases and 2 bases, there was a span of 8 bases. CDR3 DNA sequence: TGCGCCAGCAGCTTGGTCGGGAGAAACACTGAAGCTTTCTTT. Protein: CASSLVGRNTEAFF. Complete variable domain (other parts from reference TRBV5-1 and TRBJ1-1): KAGVTQTPRYLIKTRGQQVTLSCSPISGHRSVSWYQQTPGQGLQFLFEYFSETQRNKGNFPGRFSGRQFSNSRSEMNVSTLELGDSALYLCASSLVGRNTEAFFGQGTRLTVV.

This clonotype was seen at least ten times. The chain employs TRBV21-1 and TRBJ2-3. TRBV21-1 is noted as a pseudogene. This CDR3 comprises 16 residues. CDR3 region: CASSKALRRWTDTQYF. In nucleotides, the CDR3 is TGTGCCAGCAGCAAGGCTCTTCGGCGGTGGACAGATACGCAGTATTTT.

In its sample, this clonotype was seen a few times. Here the CDR3 omits its conserved ending phenylalanine or tryptophan, so a read error is the likely source. The chain recombines TRBV28 with TRBJ2-1; D gene unclear. Germline CDR1 MDHEN, CDR2 SYDVKM. The CDR3 runs to 12 residues. Trimming cost V 6 bases and J 7 bases, with 10 bases left between them. For the CDR3, the DNA is TGTGCCAGCAGCCCCCTCCAAAATGAGCAGTTCTCC. Amino acids: CASSPLQNEQFS.

This clonotype was found many times. This sequence joins TRBV20-1 and TRBJ2-3; the D gene is possibly TRBD2 (5 bases). This CDR3 comprises 16 residues. The germline V gene has CDR1 DFQATT and CDR2 SNEGSKA (reference sequence). Trimming removed 0 bases from V and 10 bases from J, with 23 bases in between. The CDR3 nucleotides read TGCAGTGCTAGAGATTGGGCTAGCACCGGGGAAGGTCCGCAGTATTTT. Translating it yields CSARDWASTGEGPQYF.

Ten or more counts support this clonotype. The chain links TRBV19 to TRBJ1-5, with D perhaps TRBD1 (6 bases). This CDR3 is 15 amino acids long. Per germline, CDR1 LNHDA and CDR2 SQIVND (reference sequence). The V end lost 4 bases, the J end lost 7 bases, and 17 bases lay between the germline ends. CDR3 coding DNA: TGTGCCAGTAGTACCCAGGGGTCCAGACGACAGCCCCAGCATTTT. Amino acid sequence: CASSTQGSRRQPQHF.

This clonotype was detected a few times. V usage is TRBV29-1 and J usage is TRBJ2-5; D possibly uses TRBD1 or TRBD2 (5 bases each). Germline V gives CDR1 SQVTM, CDR2 ANQGSEA. V lost 3 bases to trimming and J lost 5 bases, with 7 bases between them. The CDR3 runs to 11 residues. CDR3 sequence (DNA): TGCAGCGTTGACGGGACGGAGACCCAGTACTTC. It encodes CSVDGTETQYF. Drawing the rest from reference TRBV29-1 and TRBJ2-5, the complete variable domain is SAVISQKPSRDICQRGTSLTIQCQVDSQVTMMFWYRQQPGQSLTLIATANQGSEATYESGFVIDKFPISRPNLTFSTLTVSNMSPEDSSIYLCSVDGTETQYFGPGTRLLVL.

The V call is TRBV28, the J call TRBJ2-5; 8 bases line up with TRBD1. V was clipped by 0 bases and J by 5 bases; unmatched bases: 8. The CDR3 covers 16 residues. Germline loops: CDR1 MDHEN, CDR2 SYDVKM. DNA of the CDR3: TGTGCCAGCAGTTTATGGGACAGGGAACGGCGGGAGACCCAGTACTTC. This encodes CASSLWDRERRETQYF.

This clonotype was counted many times. The gene calls are TRBV28 and TRBJ2-7; 8 nucleotides line up with TRBD1. J lost 12 bases, V lost 7 bases, and 11 bases had no gene match. CDR1 MDHEN and CDR2 SYDVKM come from the germline V gene. The CDR3 covers 12 residues. The CDR3 loop reads CASNTGQGMRYF. CDR3 coding DNA: TGTGCCAGCAACACAGGACAGGGTATGCGGTACTTC. The full variable domain, completed using reference TRBV28 and TRBJ2-7, is DVKVTQSSRYLVKRTGEKVFLECVQDMDHENMFWYRQDPGLGLRLIYFSYDVKMKEKGDIPEGYSVSREKKERFSLILESASTNQTSMYLCASNTGQGMRYFGPGTRLTVT.

This clonotype was picked up many times. DNA of the CDR3: TGTGCCAGCAGTCAAGGGACGCCCTACGAGCAGTACTTC. Amino acid sequence: CASSQGTPYEQYF. The rearrangement links TRBV12-3 or TRBV12-4 to TRBJ2-7; D may correspond to TRBD1 or TRBD2 (5 bases each). There are 13 residues in the CDR3. The germline V and J ends were trimmed by 5 bases and 2 bases, with 10 bases remaining between them.

This clonotype was seen at least ten times. This chain links TRBV20-1 with TRBJ1-6, with D uncertain. Germline values: CDR1 DFQATT, CDR2 SNEGSKA (reference sequence). The length of the CDR3 is 16 residues. Trimming removed 6 bases from V and 9 bases from J, with 24 bases in between. As DNA, the CDR3 is TGCAGTGCGCCCGAGAGTGGGAGCCTGGGTCCTTCACCCCTCCACTTT. Amino acid sequence: CSAPESGSLGPSPLHF.

This clonotype was seen more than once but under ten times. V is TRBV19 and J is TRBJ1-4; possible D gene TRBD1, 6 bases. The V gene lost 6 bases and the J gene lost 0 bases, with 8 bases spanning the gap. The germline gives CDR1 LNHDA, CDR2 SQIVND (reference sequence). The CDR3 consists of 14 residues. The CDR3 DNA sequence: TGTGCCAGTAGAACAGGGACAACTAATGAAAAACTGTTTTTT. Translation: CASRTGTTNEKLFF.

The chain combines TRBV3-1 with TRBJ1-2; D is uncertain. V was cut by 7 bases and J by 4 bases, with 13 bases left in between. The CDR3 has 13 amino acids. Germline V gene data show CDR1 as LGHDT and CDR2 as YNNKEL (reference sequence). The CDR3 reads CASTPLGGYGYTF. The DNA for the CDR3 is TGTGCCAGCACCCCATTGGGAGGCTATGGCTACACCTTC. Filled out from reference TRBV3-1 and TRBJ1-2, the complete variable domain reads DTAVSQTPKYLVTQMGNDKSIKCEQNLGHDTMYWYKQDSKKFLKIMFSYNNKELIINETVPNRFSPKSPDKAHLNLHINSLELGDSAVYFCASTPLGGYGYTFGSGTRLTVV.

This clonotype was seen ten or more times. The chain recombines TRBV28 with TRBJ2-5, with D possibly TRBD2 on 5 matching bases. This CDR3 region has 14 residues. Per germline, CDR1 MDHEN and CDR2 SYDVKM. The V and J ends lost 2 bases and 4 bases respectively, with 11 bases between them. The DNA of the CDR3 is TGTGCCAGCAGTTTAACGGCAGGAGGAGAGACCCAGTACTTC. Amino acid sequence: CASSLTAGGETQYF.

The table lists this clonotype with a few counts. The V and J genes are TRBV11-2 and TRBJ2-1, with 11 nucleotides matching TRBD2. This CDR3 comprises 15 residues. V was clipped by 5 bases and J by 5 bases; unmatched bases: 5. Germline CDR1 and CDR2: SGHAT and FQNNGV. The CDR3 coding sequence is TGTGCCAGCAGCGCCCCGGGACTAGCGGACAATGAGCAGTTCTTC. This codes for CASSAPGLADNEQFF.